This TCR beta chain was documented in a study of T cells after yellow fever vaccination. Whole-study results and caveats: By day 5 rather than day 15, the secondary response had peaked, though it was weaker. Abundant clonotypes from the bulk population could get into FACS-sorted repertoires as contaminants. Reappearing after the booster were most of the clones from primary vaccination (about 96% CD4, around 88% CD8).

UMIs and a universal primer site were added when TCR cDNA was made by 5'RACE template switching. TCRdb reprocessed the 5' RACE reads via MiXCR and lists one record per CDR3 protein. This table holds 300,000 to 400,000 distinct CDR3 sequences, roughly 10% found once. CDR1 is SGHTA, CDR2 FQGTGA, per germline. The CDR3 is 13 residues long. Deletions cut 6 bases from V and 6 bases from J, with 12 bases between. Of note for this clonotype: Its target is unknown.

Source: CD4+ T cells sorted from PBMCs, taken 45 days after the yellow fever booster vaccination. The chain uses TRBV7-3 and TRBJ2-1, with D unclear. The origin of this receptor is a man younger than 35 who received the YFV17D yellow fever vaccine. The CDR3 sequence: CASSPLSVNEQFF. For the CDR3, the DNA is TGTGCCAGCAGTCCCCTCTCGGTCAATGAGCAGTTCTTC.